One sample yielded the 10 T cell receptor beta chains listed below, sequenced in a study of cytomegalovirus exposure and HLA in healthy donors. A multiplex PCR was run with 60 Vbeta primers and 13 Jbeta primers. TCRdb's table, derived via immunoSEQ multiplex PCR, lists solely in-frame clones and lacks some. The sample contains about 190,000 clones, roughly 79% of which appear only once. Sequencing used PBMCs. The receptors were sampled from a woman between 18 and 29 years old in good health and CMV-seronegative.

J is TRBJ2-6 and V is TRBV5-1; D gene unclear. CDR3 length: 15 residues. The germline gives CDR1 SGHRS, CDR2 YFSETQ. V lost 4 bases and J 2 bases, leaving 10 bases between the germline ends. The CDR3 bases are TGCGCCAGCAGCGTTGAGGCGCCTGGGGCCAACGTCCTGACTTTC. The encoded protein is CASSVEAPGANVLTF.

This chain connects TRBV15 to TRBJ2-1, with D possibly TRBD2 on 6 matching bases. CDR3 size: 15 residues. The V gene lost 5 bases and the J gene lost 2 bases, with 13 bases spanning the gap. Germline V CDR1 and CDR2: LNHNV, YYDKDF (reference sequence). The CDR3 is CATSGGTDTYNEQFF. Here the CDR3 DNA reads TGTGCCACCAGCGGCGGGACGGACACCTACAATGAGCAGTTCTTC.

The chain has TRBV25-1 and TRBJ1-1; possibly TRBD1 for D (6 bases). The ends were cut back, 1 base at V and 1 base at J, with 7 bases in the middle. Germline values: CDR1 MGHDK, CDR2 SYGVNS. The CDR3 is 14 residues long. CDR3: CASSESTGNTEAFF. The CDR3 region has the DNA TGTGCCAGCAGTGAATCGACAGGGAACACTGAAGCTTTCTTT.

The rearrangement uses TRBV5-1 and TRBJ1-1, with 7 bases that match TRBD1. Trimming removed 4 bases from V and 2 bases from J; junction bases left unmatched: 11. Germline values: CDR1 SGHRS, CDR2 YFSETQ. CDR3 length: 16 residues. The CDR3 is CASSPAGTATNTEAFF. DNA of the CDR3: TGCGCCAGCAGCCCAGCCGGGACAGCAACAAACACTGAAGCTTTCTTT.

This clone was seen just once. V gene TRBV9 combines with J gene TRBJ2-1; D ambiguous. V lost 2 bases to trimming and J lost 8 bases, with 11 bases between them. The CDR3 is 13 amino acids. Germline V gene sequence: CDR1 SGDLS, CDR2 YYNGEE. CDR3 DNA sequence: TGTGCCAGCAGCGTGGAGCGATTCGATGAGCAGTTCTTC. Translated, it gives CASSVERFDEQFF.

The chain employs TRBV7-2 and TRBJ2-1; D may be TRBD2 (7 bases). This CDR3 has 17 amino acids. The germline V gene encodes CDR1 SGHTA and CDR2 FQGNSA. Trimming pared 7 bases from V and 5 bases from J, leaving 24 bases between. CDR3 protein: CASTVRRGEGLDNEQFF. For the CDR3, the DNA is TGTGCCAGCACCGTGCGGAGGGGGGAGGGCCTGGACAATGAGCAGTTCTTC.

The chain links TRBV19 to TRBJ1-5; D is possibly TRBD1 (5 bases). Germline lookup yields CDR1 LNHDA and CDR2 SQIVND (reference sequence). This CDR3 spans 16 amino acids. Trimming pared 3 bases from V and 0 bases from J, leaving 12 bases between. The CDR3 loop is CASSISDSYSNQPQHF. The CDR3 DNA is TGTGCCAGTAGTATTTCTGACAGCTATAGCAATCAGCCCCAGCATTTT.

The V and J genes are TRBV5-1 and TRBJ2-3, with 7 positions matching TRBD2. The CDR3 has 15 amino acids. Germline V lookup: CDR1 SGHRS, CDR2 YFSETQ. V dropped 0 bases and J dropped 6; count of bases not matched to a gene: 7. CDR3 protein: CASSLGGRSGDTQYF. The DNA of the CDR3 is TGCGCCAGCAGCTTGGGCGGGAGAAGCGGGGATACGCAGTATTTT.

The chain uses TRBV4-1 and TRBJ2-2; 12 nucleotides align to TRBD2. V trimming: 2 bases; J trimming: 6 bases; junction bases outside the gene matches: 7. The CDR3 has 17 residues. CDR1 is MGHRA, CDR2 YSYEKL, per germline. CDR3 DNA: TGCGCCAGCAGCCAAATACTAGCGGGAGGATCGGCCGGGGAGCTGTTTTTT. Protein sequence: CASSQILAGGSAGELFF.

The chain combines TRBV5-4 with TRBJ1-1; TRBD1 is a possible D gene (5 bases). This CDR3 spans 13 amino acids. Germline CDR1 and CDR2: SGHNT and YYREEE (reference sequence). Trimming pared 7 bases from V and 3 bases from J, leaving 13 bases between. The CDR3 sequence is CASGLGGDTEAFF. The CDR3 region has the DNA TGTGCCAGCGGCCTCGGGGGGGACACTGAAGCTTTCTTT.